This T cell receptor beta chain is from a study of cytomegalovirus exposure and HLA in healthy donors. With regard to this clone: Its antigen is still unknown.

Overall study results and limits: There were some public TCRs occurring in many donors, but most TCR sequences were rare.

Method: immunoSEQ multiplex PCR; TCRdb's copy keeps in-frame clones and lacks some. Among approximately 54,000 clones listed, roughly nine tenths were seen once. Trimming removed 5 bases from V and 6 bases from J; junction bases left unmatched: 4. This CDR3 comprises 14 residues. CDR1 is MNHNS, CDR2 SASEGT, per germline. Material for sequencing was PBMCs. The chain has TRBV6-1 and TRBJ1-4; TRBD1 matches at 9 bases. This clonotype was obtained from a woman between 18 and 29 years old in good health and CMV-seropositive. This CDR3 reads CASSTGTGYEKLFF. The CDR3 bases are TGTGCCAGCAGTACCGGGACAGGGTATGAAAAACTGTTTTTT.